The 12 T cell receptor beta chains presented below share a single source sample, sequenced in a study of PD-1 blockade in classical Hodgkin lymphoma. TCRdb's table, derived via immunoSEQ multiplex PCR, lists solely in-frame clones and lacks some. The sample yields 21,000 or so clones, around 68% seen once. After autologous stem cell transplantation all patients relapsed, and prior brentuximab vedotin exposure differed between cohorts. The source was peripheral blood mononuclear cells (PBMCs), collected at baseline. Receptors originate from a human donor with classical Hodgkin lymphoma.

This rearrangement joins TRBV30 to TRBJ1-4; no definite D call. V was trimmed by 5 bases and J by 5 bases, leaving 12 bases between them. The CDR3 is 13 amino acids. The germline V gene encodes CDR1 GTSNPN and CDR2 SVGIG (reference sequence). The DNA for the CDR3 is TGTGCCTGGCGGTGGACCGAGAATGAAAAACTGTTTTTT. Residues: CAWRWTENEKLFF.

The chain employs TRBV7-9 and TRBJ2-7; D call uncertain. Per germline, CDR1 SEHNR and CDR2 FQNEAQ (reference sequence). There are 15 residues in the CDR3. V shed 1 base and J shed 2 bases, with 12 bases lying between them. The DNA of the CDR3 is TGTGCCAGCAGCTTAGGATTTGGGCAGCCCTACGAGCAGTACTTC. Encoded protein: CASSLGFGQPYEQYF.

The genes are TRBV4-2 and TRBJ2-1, with D tentatively TRBD1 or TRBD2 (5 bases each). The CDR3 sequence is 18 residues long. Germline values: CDR1 LGHNA, CDR2 YNFKEQ. V lost 0 bases to trimming and J lost 0 bases, with 15 bases between them. CDR3 amino acids: CASSQETWDLSSYNEQFF. CDR3 DNA sequence: TGTGCCAGCAGCCAAGAAACATGGGACCTTAGCTCCTACAATGAGCAGTTCTTC.

The rearrangement links TRBV7-9 to TRBJ2-5; D is ambiguous. The germline gives CDR1 SEHNR, CDR2 FQNEAQ (reference sequence). The CDR3 is made up of 17 amino acids. Trimming pared 4 bases from V and 2 bases from J, leaving 20 bases between. This CDR3 reads CASSWTPPEIGQETQYF. In DNA form, the CDR3 reads TGTGCCAGCAGCTGGACCCCACCGGAAATAGGTCAAGAGACCCAGTACTTC. Combining the CDR3 with reference TRBV7-9 and TRBJ2-5 gives the whole variable domain DTGVSQNPRHKITKRGQNVTFRCDPISEHNRLYWYRQTLGQGPEFLTYFQNEAQLEKSRLLSDRFSAERPKGSFSTLEIQRTEQGDSAMYLCASSWTPPEIGQETQYFGPGTRLLVL.

The chain is built from TRBV7-2 and TRBJ1-1; D is uncertain. Germline loops: CDR1 SGHTA, CDR2 FQGNSA. The CDR3 runs to 13 residues. V shed 4 bases and J shed 8 bases, with 14 bases lying between them. This chain's CDR3 is CASSSNHGREAFF. CDR3 nucleotide sequence: TGTGCCAGCAGCTCAAACCACGGGCGAGAAGCTTTCTTT.

The chain couples TRBV11-3 to TRBJ2-7; D gene unclear. Germline CDR1 is SGHNT and CDR2 is YENEEA. CDR3 length: 13 amino acids. V was shortened by 3 bases and J by 0 bases, with 6 bases between the two germline ends. As DNA, the CDR3 is TGTGCCAGCAGCTTTGCAGCCTCCTACGAGCAGTACTTC. Protein sequence: CASSFAASYEQYF.

The V gene is TRBV11-2, the J gene TRBJ2-5, with D possibly being TRBD2 (6 bases). The CDR3 length is 15 residues. V was pared by 5 bases and J by 2 bases, with 15 bases between. Germline CDR1 is SGHAT and CDR2 is FQNNGV. The CDR3 region is CASSTPVRGQETQYF. For the CDR3, the DNA is TGTGCCAGCAGCACCCCCGTTCGGGGGCAAGAGACCCAGTACTTC.

The chain recombines TRBV5-1 with TRBJ2-6; the match to TRBD1 covers 8 bases. Germline V gene lookup returns CDR1 SGHRS and CDR2 YFSETQ. There are 17 residues in the CDR3. The trim removed 0 bases at V and 3 bases at J, leaving 5 bases unmatched. CDR3: CASSLVPGGYGANVLTF. The CDR3 DNA is TGCGCCAGCAGCTTGGTCCCAGGGGGCTATGGGGCCAACGTCCTGACTTTC.

The chain combines TRBV28 with TRBJ2-7; tentative D call: TRBD2 (6 bases). Trimming cost V 7 bases and J 2 bases, with 12 bases left between them. This CDR3 contains 13 residues. Germline V gene sequence: CDR1 MDHEN, CDR2 SYDVKM. CDR3 sequence: CASTLSGPYEQYF. In DNA, the CDR3 is TGTGCCAGCACTCTCAGCGGGCCCTACGAGCAGTACTTC. Drawing the rest from reference TRBV28 and TRBJ2-7, the complete variable domain is DVKVTQSSRYLVKRTGEKVFLECVQDMDHENMFWYRQDPGLGLRLIYFSYDVKMKEKGDIPEGYSVSREKKERFSLILESASTNQTSMYLCASTLSGPYEQYFGPGTRLTVT.

J is TRBJ2-7 and V is TRBV7-6; TRBD2 is a possible D gene (6 bases). V was clipped by 0 bases and J by 1 base, with 13 bases between them. There are 16 residues in the CDR3. The germline gives CDR1 SGHVS, CDR2 FNYEAQ. The CDR3 loop is CASSLASFGGSYEQYF. DNA of the CDR3: TGTGCCAGCAGCTTAGCCTCATTTGGGGGGTCCTACGAGCAGTACTTC.

This chain links TRBV7-9 with TRBJ2-3; 7 nucleotides line up with TRBD2. After removal of 5 bases from V and 2 bases from J, the junction contained 4 bases not matched to a gene. In germline, CDR1 is SEHNR, CDR2 FQNEAQ (reference sequence). This CDR3 region has 14 residues. CDR3 protein: CASSMGGVTDTQYF. The DNA of the CDR3 is TGTGCCAGCAGCATGGGGGGGGTCACAGATACGCAGTATTTT.

The gene calls are TRBV5-1 and TRBJ2-1; 9 positions agree with TRBD2. CDR1 is SGHRS and CDR2 is YFSETQ in the germline V gene. The CDR3 length is 16 residues. The V segment lost 0 bases and the J segment 2 bases; nucleotides outside the gene matches: 3. The chain's CDR3 is CASSLVTSGPYNEQFF. The CDR3 DNA reads as TGCGCCAGCAGCTTGGTGACTAGCGGTCCCTACAATGAGCAGTTCTTC.